This paragraph reports one T cell receptor beta chain. CDR3 size: 15 residues. V lost 4 bases, J lost 1 base, and 16 bases lay in between. CDR1 and CDR2 from the germline V gene are SQVTM and ANQGSEA. These data come from a study of shared clonotypes between healthy human individuals. The authors distributed each subset's genomic DNA evenly over several immunoSEQ plates. Using immunoSEQ multiplex PCR, the repertoire was profiled, and TCRdb retains in-frame clones only, with some absent. Among about 2.4 million clones listed, 80% to 95% were seen once. The donor cohort consisted entirely of Caucasian adults residing in Nashville, Tennessee.

The chain is built from TRBV29-1 and TRBJ1-1, with D tentatively TRBD1 (6 bases). The sequenced sample consisted of naive CD4+ T cells from PBMCs. Indicated subset: CD45RA+ positively selected. This receptor was identified in a man aged 18-30 years in good health. Some clones in this sample may be carry-over from other donors' samples. The CDR3 protein is CSVVPGAGTNTEAFF. The CDR3 bases are TGCAGCGTTGTCCCGGGGGCAGGGACGAACACTGAAGCTTTCTTT.